A selection of T cell receptor beta chains follows, all from one sample in a study of cytomegalovirus exposure and HLA in healthy donors. The table came from immunoSEQ multiplex PCR; TCRdb's copy has only in-frame clones and leaves some out. The profile shows 200,000 to 250,000 clones, roughly 83% of them singletons. The sample was PBMCs. All receptors derive from a woman younger than 45 in good health and CMV-seropositive. Each CDR3 is given with its conserved first and last residue. Each record gives: D gene, J gene, V gene, clone size, CDR3 protein, CDR3 DNA. D genes are given only for firm matches. Clone size is given for some rows only: seen once, a few or many times, or a class if the clone is expanded.

d_gene: TRBD2
j_gene: TRBJ2-1
v_gene: TRBV5-4
abundance: NA
CDR3aa: CASSLDGTSGREEFF
CDR3nt: TGTGCCAGCAGCTTGGATGGGACTAGCGGGAGGGAGGAGTTCTTC

d_gene: NA
j_gene: TRBJ2-7
v_gene: TRBV7-3
abundance: NA
CDR3aa: CASRPGGEGYEQYF
CDR3nt: TGTGCCAGCAGACCCGGGGGAGAGGGATACGAGCAGTACTTC

d_gene: NA
j_gene: TRBJ1-1
v_gene: TRBV27
abundance: once
CDR3aa: CASSLHQETEAFF
CDR3nt: TGTGCCAGCAGTCTTCATCAGGAGACTGAAGCTTTCTTT

d_gene: TRBD1
j_gene: TRBJ1-1
v_gene: TRBV5-6
abundance: NA
CDR3aa: CASSTGQGGTEAFF
CDR3nt: TGTGCCAGCAGCACTGGACAGGGCGGCACTGAAGCTTTCTTT

d_gene: NA
j_gene: TRBJ2-1
v_gene: TRBV7-9
abundance: few
CDR3aa: CASSFQDSGDEQFF
CDR3nt: TGTGCCAGCAGCTTTCAGGACTCGGGGGATGAGCAGTTCTTC

d_gene: NA
j_gene: TRBJ2-3
v_gene: TRBV11-3
abundance: NA
CDR3aa: CASSLASTDTQYF
CDR3nt: TGTGCCAGCAGCTTAGCTAGCACAGATACGCAGTATTTT

d_gene: NA
j_gene: TRBJ1-5
v_gene: TRBV6-5
abundance: NA
CDR3aa: CASSLSPFSNQPQHF
CDR3nt: TGTGCCAGCTCCTTGTCCCCCTTTAGCAATCAGCCCCAGCATTTT

d_gene: TRBD1
j_gene: TRBJ1-3
v_gene: TRBV11-3
abundance: NA
CDR3aa: CASSRDRSGNTIYF
CDR3nt: TGTGCCAGCAGCAGGGACAGGTCTGGAAACACCATATATTTT

d_gene: NA
j_gene: TRBJ1-5
v_gene: TRBV25-1
abundance: NA
CDR3aa: CASSEGVINQPQHF
CDR3nt: TGTGCCAGCAGTGAGGGGGTAATCAATCAGCCCCAGCATTTT

d_gene: NA
j_gene: TRBJ2-7
v_gene: TRBV7-9
abundance: once
CDR3aa: CASSLGFIDEQYF
CDR3nt: TGTGCCAGCAGCTTAGGATTCATAGACGAGCAGTACTTC

d_gene: NA
j_gene: TRBJ2-7
v_gene: TRBV25-1
abundance: NA
CDR3aa: CASRDRTSYEQYF
CDR3nt: TGTGCCAGCAGGGACAGAACTTCCTACGAGCAGTACTTC

d_gene: NA
j_gene: TRBJ2-1
v_gene: TRBV4-1
abundance: NA
CDR3aa: CASSQERYNEQFF
CDR3nt: TGCGCCAGCAGCCAAGAAAGGTACAATGAGCAGTTCTTC

d_gene: NA
j_gene: TRBJ1-2
v_gene: TRBV30
abundance: few
CDR3aa: CAWGDGDYGYTF
CDR3nt: TGTGCCTGGGGAGACGGAGACTATGGCTACACCTTC

d_gene: TRBD2
j_gene: TRBJ2-1
v_gene: TRBV7-2
abundance: NA
CDR3aa: CASSTAGGEAYNEQFF
CDR3nt: TGTGCCAGCAGCACAGCGGGAGGAGAGGCCTACAATGAGCAGTTCTTC

d_gene: NA
j_gene: TRBJ1-1
v_gene: TRBV18
abundance: NA
CDR3aa: CASSPTQPRGNTEAFF
CDR3nt: TGTGCCAGCTCACCAACCCAACCTCGGGGGAACACTGAAGCTTTCTTT

d_gene: NA
j_gene: TRBJ1-2
v_gene: TRBV19
abundance: once
CDR3aa: CASSRSESYGYTF
CDR3nt: TGTGCCAGTAGTCGATCAGAGAGCTATGGCTACACCTTC

d_gene: NA
j_gene: TRBJ1-4
v_gene: TRBV30
abundance: NA
CDR3aa: CAWSEIGAPNEKLFF
CDR3nt: TGTGCCTGGAGTGAAATAGGGGCTCCTAATGAAAAACTGTTTTTT

d_gene: NA
j_gene: TRBJ1-4
v_gene: TRBV9
abundance: NA
CDR3aa: CASSVDWSAGNEKLFF
CDR3nt: TGTGCCAGCAGCGTAGATTGGTCCGCTGGGAATGAAAAACTGTTTTTT

d_gene: NA
j_gene: TRBJ2-2
v_gene: TRBV30
abundance: few
CDR3aa: CAWRRDFGELFF
CDR3nt: TGTGCCTGGAGAAGGGACTTCGGGGAGCTGTTTTTT

d_gene: NA
j_gene: TRBJ2-1
v_gene: TRBV30
abundance: NA
CDR3aa: CAWGGGLSYNEQFF
CDR3nt: TGTGCCTGGGGCGGGGGCCTATCCTACAATGAGCAGTTCTTC